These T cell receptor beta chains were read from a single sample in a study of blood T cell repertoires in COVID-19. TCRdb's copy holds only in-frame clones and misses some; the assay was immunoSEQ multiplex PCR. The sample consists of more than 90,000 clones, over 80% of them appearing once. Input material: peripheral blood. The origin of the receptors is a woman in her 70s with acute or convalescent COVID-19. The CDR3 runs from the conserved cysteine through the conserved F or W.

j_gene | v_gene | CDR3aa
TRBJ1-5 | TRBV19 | CASKRFTESNQPQHF
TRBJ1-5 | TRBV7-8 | CASGPGQRNQPQHF
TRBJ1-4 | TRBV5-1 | CASSPVEGRNEKLFF
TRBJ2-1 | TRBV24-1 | CATSDVGQGGYNEQFF
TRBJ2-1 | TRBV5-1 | CASSPFLAGQDNEQFF
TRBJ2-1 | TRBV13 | CASSPWTRVGNEQFF
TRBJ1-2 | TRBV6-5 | CASSPRGDGYTF
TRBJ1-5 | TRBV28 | CASSLSGTRGLSNQPQHF
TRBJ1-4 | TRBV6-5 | CASGTVEKLFF
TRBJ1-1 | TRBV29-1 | CSADHRQGRMNTEAFF
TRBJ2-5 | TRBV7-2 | CASSLDPREGETQYF
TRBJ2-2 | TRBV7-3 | CASSPDWNTGELFF
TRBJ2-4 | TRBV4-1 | CASSQERQGVNKNIQYF
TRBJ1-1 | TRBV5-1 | CASSWNTRGPSDTEAFF
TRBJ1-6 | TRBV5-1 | CASSLDGRENSPLHF
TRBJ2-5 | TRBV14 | CASSWGQGPIQETQYF
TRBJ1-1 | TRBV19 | CASSQLNTEAFF
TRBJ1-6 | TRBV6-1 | CASSDDGRNSPLHF
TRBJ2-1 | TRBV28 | CASSRAGPRHEQFF
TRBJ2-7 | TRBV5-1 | CASSEGTEQYF
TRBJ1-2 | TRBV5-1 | CASSLEGVAGGFDYGYTF
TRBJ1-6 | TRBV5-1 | CASSLGQGSYSPLHF
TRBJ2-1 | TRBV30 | CAWASRGEQFF
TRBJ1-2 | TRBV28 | CASSPGQVYGYTF
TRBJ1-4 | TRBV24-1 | CATSDFRRGHRRDEKLFF
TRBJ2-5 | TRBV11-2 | CASSFDRGRRETQYF
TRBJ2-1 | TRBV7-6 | CASSLGVAGRPLYNEQFF
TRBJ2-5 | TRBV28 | CASNQGEFGQETQYF
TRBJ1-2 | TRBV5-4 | CASSPRGGDYGYTF
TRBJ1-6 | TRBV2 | CAGRRSNSPLHF
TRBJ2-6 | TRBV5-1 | CASSSDGASGANVLTF
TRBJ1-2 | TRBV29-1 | CSVVTGGGGYTF
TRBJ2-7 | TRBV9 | CASSVRPGQGVHEQYF
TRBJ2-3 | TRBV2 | CASTLAASWGTQYF
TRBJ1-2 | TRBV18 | CASSPTDNYGYTF
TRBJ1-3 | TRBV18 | CASSPTPPGQITGNTIYF
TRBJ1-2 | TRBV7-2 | CASSLGYRGNYGYTF
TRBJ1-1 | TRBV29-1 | CSVGGQLNTEAFF
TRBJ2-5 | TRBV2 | CASSDSRGTETQYF
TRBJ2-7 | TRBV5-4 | CASSSDPGQSSYEQYF
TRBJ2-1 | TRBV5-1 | CASSLGQGGTNEQFF
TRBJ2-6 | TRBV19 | CASSVTGGSGANVLTF
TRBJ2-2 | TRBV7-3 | CASSSGQGSYTGELFF
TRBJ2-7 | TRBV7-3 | CASSSRAGSYEQYF
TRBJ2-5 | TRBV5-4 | CASRAGQGEGTQYF
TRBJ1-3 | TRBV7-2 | CASSLGGGRSGNTIYF
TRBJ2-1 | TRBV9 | CASSERLAEMNNEQFF
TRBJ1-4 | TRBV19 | CASSGGTGADEKLFF
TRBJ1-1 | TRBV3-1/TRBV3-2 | CASSQDAGGMGTEAFF
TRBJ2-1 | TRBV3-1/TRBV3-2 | CASSPVGQGGRYEQFF
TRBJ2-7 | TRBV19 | CASQDRRGFSYEQYF
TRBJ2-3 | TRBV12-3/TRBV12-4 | CASTRGILDTQYF